This TCR beta chain was recovered during a study of response to subunit inactivated influenza vaccine. This clonotype was picked up a small number of times. Its antigen is unknown. Germline V gene lookup returns CDR1 SEHNR and CDR2 FQNEAQ (reference sequence). Trimming took off 11 bases at V and 6 bases at J, with 26 bases between the two ends. The CDR3 has 15 amino acids. General study points: It was suggested by the authors that few new T cells are recruited by each seasonal influenza vaccination.

Each CDR3 protein gets one entry after TCRdb re-called the RT-PCR reads with MiXCR. The sample records 600,000 to 700,000 distinct CDR3 sequences, about 14% being singletons. The TCR comes from a man aged 45-65 years who received an inactivated influenza vaccine. The sample here was PBMCs from blood, taken around 14 days before vaccination. The chain joins TRBV7-9 to TRBJ2-7; D may be TRBD1 or TRBD2 (6 bases each). The CDR3: CASSSSPGASGEQYF. The CDR3 DNA is TGTGCCTCCAGCAGCTCACCGGGGGCGTCAGGCGAGCAGTACTTC. The full variable domain, in which reference TRBV7-9 and TRBJ2-7 provide the parts outside the CDR3, is DTGVSQNPRHKITKRGQNVTFRCDPISEHNRLYWYRQTLGQGPEFLTYFQNEAQLEKSRLLSDRFSAERPKGSFSTLEIQRTEQGDSAMYLCASSSSPGASGEQYFGPGTRLTVT.